The T cell receptor beta chain described here comes from a study of OX40 agonist ivuxolimab in advanced cancers. The study, taken as a whole, reports: CD8+ T cells were the subset that, on average, had more expanded clones than CD4+.

TCRdb's table, derived via immunoSEQ multiplex PCR, lists solely in-frame clones and lacks some. Here the sample spans 35,000 to 45,000 clones, around four fifths being singletons. CDR1 MGHRA and CDR2 YSYEKL come from the germline V gene. The CDR3 covers 17 residues. With 0 bases removed from V and 0 bases from J, the gap between germline ends came to 12 bases. On this clone itself: Its matching antigen is unknown.

The chain is built from TRBV4-1 and TRBJ1-3, with unresolved D. The sample here was CD4+ or CD8+ T cells sorted from blood, taken in a trial of the OX40 agonist ivuxolimab. The source is an adult with an advanced solid tumor such as melanoma, head and neck, liver or kidney cancer. The CDR3 DNA follows: TGCGCCAGCAGCCAAGATCCTACAGCCAGCTCTGGAAACACCATATATTTT. Protein product: CASSQDPTASSGNTIYF.